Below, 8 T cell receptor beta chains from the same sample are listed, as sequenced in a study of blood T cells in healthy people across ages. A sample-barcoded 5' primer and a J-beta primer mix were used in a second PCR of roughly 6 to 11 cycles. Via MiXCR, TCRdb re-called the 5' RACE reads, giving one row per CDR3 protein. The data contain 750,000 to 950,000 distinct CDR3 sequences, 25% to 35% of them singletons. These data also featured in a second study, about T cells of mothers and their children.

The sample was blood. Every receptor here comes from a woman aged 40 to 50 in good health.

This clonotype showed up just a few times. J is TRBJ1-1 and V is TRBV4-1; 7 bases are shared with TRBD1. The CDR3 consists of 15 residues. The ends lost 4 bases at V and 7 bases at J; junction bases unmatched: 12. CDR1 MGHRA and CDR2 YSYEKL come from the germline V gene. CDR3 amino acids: CASSRPPGQAREAFF. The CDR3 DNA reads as TGCGCCAGCAGCCGACCCCCAGGACAGGCTCGTGAAGCTTTCTTT.

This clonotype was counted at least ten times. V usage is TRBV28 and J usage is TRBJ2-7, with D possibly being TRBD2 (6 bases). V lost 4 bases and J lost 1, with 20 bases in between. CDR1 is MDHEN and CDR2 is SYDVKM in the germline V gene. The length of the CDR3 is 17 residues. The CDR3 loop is CASSYNRAGLMSYEQYF. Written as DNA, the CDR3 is TGTGCCAGCAGTTACAATCGGGCGGGGCTAATGTCCTACGAGCAGTACTTC.

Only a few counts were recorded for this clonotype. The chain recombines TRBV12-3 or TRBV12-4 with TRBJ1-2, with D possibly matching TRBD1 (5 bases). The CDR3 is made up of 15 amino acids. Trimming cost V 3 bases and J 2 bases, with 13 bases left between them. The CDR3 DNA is TGTGCCAGCAGTTTGGGTCCGGGACCAAACTATGGCTACACCTTC. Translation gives CASSLGPGPNYGYTF.

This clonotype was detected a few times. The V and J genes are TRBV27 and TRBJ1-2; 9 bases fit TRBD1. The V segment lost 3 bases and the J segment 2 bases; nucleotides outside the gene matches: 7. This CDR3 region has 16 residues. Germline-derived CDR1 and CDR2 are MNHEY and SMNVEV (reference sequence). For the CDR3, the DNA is TGTGCCAGCAGTTTCGCGGGACAGGGCCTCAACTATGGCTACACCTTC. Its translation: CASSFAGQGLNYGYTF.

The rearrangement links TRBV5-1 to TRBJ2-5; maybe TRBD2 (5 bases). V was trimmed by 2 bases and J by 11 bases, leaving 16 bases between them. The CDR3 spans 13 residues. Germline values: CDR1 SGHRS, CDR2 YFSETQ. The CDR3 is CASSLFDSREQYF. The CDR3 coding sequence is TGCGCCAGCAGCTTATTCGACTCAAGGGAGCAGTACTTC. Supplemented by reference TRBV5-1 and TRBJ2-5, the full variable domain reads KAGVTQTPRYLIKTRGQQVTLSCSPISGHRSVSWYQQTPGQGLQFLFEYFSETQRNKGNFPGRFSGRQFSNSRSEMNVSTLELGDSALYLCASSLFDSREQYFGPGTRLLVL.

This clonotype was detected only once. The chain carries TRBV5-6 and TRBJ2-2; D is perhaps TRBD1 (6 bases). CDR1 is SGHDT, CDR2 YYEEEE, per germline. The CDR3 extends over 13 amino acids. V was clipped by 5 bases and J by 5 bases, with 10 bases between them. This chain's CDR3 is CASSQDRTGELFF. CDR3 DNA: TGTGCCAGCAGTCAAGACAGGACCGGGGAGCTGTTTTTT.

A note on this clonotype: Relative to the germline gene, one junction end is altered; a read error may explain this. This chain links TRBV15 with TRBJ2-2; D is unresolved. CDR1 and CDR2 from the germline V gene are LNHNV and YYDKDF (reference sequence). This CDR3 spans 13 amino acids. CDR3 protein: CAASPLKTGELFF. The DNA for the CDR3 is TGTGCCGCCAGCCCCCTGAAAACCGGGGAGCTGTTTTTT.

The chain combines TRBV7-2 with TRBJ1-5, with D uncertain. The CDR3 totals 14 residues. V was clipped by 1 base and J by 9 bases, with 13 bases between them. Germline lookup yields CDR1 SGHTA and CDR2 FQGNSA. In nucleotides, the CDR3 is TGTGCCAGCAGCTTAGTAAAGGGTACTCGGCCCCAGCATTTT. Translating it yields CASSLVKGTRPQHF.